The clone carrying this T cell receptor beta chain has more than one count but fewer than ten. Antigen specificity is unknown. TCRdb re-called the RACE reads with MiXCR, one entry per CDR3 protein. Here the sample spans over 300,000 distinct CDR3 sequences, 4.5% to 6% being singletons. The CDR3 is made up of 15 amino acids. V lost 5 bases and J 4 bases, leaving 17 bases between the germline ends. CDR1 and CDR2 (germline): LGHDT, YNNKEL (reference sequence). Documented time point: pre-sensitization, week 0. As for treatment: therapeutic diphenylcyclopropenone sensitization with weekly scalp DPC. From whole blood left unfractionated, total RNA was extracted. The data stem from a study of human T cells and chemical hapten exposure. General study findings and limits: The presence of alopecia in the donors means their immune response may differ from healthy people's. TCRs above 1 in 1000 frequency did not change with DPC sensitization.

The sequence was obtained from a woman in her forties or fifties with alopecia areata. Some clones in this sample may be carry-over from other donors' samples. The chain couples TRBV3-1 to TRBJ1-2; the D gene is possibly TRBD1 (6 bases). The sequencing here drew on whole blood, taken in connection with sensitization to the hapten diphenylcyclopropenone (DPC). Here the CDR3 reads CASSAGTLGRYGYTF. The CDR3 DNA reads TGTGCCAGCAGCGCCGGGACACTTGGCCGCTATGGCTACACCTTC.